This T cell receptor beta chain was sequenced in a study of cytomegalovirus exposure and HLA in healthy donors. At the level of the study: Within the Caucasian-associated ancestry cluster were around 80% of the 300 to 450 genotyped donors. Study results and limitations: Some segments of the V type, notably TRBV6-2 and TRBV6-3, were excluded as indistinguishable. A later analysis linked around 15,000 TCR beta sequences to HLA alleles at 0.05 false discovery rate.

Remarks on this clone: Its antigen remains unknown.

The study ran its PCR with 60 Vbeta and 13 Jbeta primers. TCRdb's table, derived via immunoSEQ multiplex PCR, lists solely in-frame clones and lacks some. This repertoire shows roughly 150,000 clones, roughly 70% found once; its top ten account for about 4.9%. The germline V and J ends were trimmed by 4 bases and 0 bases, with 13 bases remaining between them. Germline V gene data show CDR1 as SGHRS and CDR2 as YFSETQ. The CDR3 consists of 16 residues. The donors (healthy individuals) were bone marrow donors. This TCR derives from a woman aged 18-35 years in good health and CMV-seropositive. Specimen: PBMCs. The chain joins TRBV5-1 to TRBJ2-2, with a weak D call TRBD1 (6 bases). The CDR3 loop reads CASSRDIASNTGELFF. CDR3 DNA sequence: TGCGCCAGCAGCAGGGACATCGCGTCGAACACCGGGGAGCTGTTTTTT.